This section outlines one T cell receptor (beta chain) sequence together with its context. Its antigen is undetermined. Measured with immunoSEQ multiplex PCR; TCRdb has only the in-frame clones, and not every one. The sample has about 170,000 clones; roughly 92% are singletons. This CDR3 spans 15 amino acids. The data were obtained in a study of T cell responses to AZD1222 COVID-19 vaccine. Findings and caveats of the study: White British people made up most donors, females outnumbered males, and clonal diversity was possibly underestimated.

The sequence came from an adult in good health. The sample consisted of peripheral blood, taken on day 0 of AZD1222 vaccination. This chain connects TRBV12-1 to TRBJ2-3; the DNA was not compared with TRBD2, the D call given in the table. TRBV12-1 is a documented pseudogene. Here the CDR3 DNA reads TGTGCCAGCTTGGGAGACTCCACGAACCCAGATACGCAGTATTTT. It specifies CASLGDSTNPDTQYF.